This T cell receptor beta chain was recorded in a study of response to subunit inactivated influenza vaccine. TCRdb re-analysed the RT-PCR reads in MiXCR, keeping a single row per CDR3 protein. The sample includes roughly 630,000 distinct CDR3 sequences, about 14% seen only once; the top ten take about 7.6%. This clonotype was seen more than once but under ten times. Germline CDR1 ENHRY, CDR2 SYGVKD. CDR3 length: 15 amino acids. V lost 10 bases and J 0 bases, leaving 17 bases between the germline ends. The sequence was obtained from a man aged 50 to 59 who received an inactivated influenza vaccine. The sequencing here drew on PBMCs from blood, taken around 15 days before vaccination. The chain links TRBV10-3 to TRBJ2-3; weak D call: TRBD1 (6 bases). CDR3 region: CATSTGPASTDTQYF. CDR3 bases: TGTGCCACCTCGACAGGACCTGCTAGCACAGATACGCAGTATTTT.